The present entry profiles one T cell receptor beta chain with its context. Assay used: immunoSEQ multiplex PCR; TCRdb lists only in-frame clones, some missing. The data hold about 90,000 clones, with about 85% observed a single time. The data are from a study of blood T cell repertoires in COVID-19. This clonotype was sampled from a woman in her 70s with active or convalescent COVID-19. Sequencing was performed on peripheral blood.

CDR3 DNA: TGTGCCAGTAAACTGGCGGGGGGTATTAACAATGAGCAGTTCTTC. It encodes CASKLAGGINNEQFF. This chain joins TRBV19 and TRBJ2-1, with TRBD2 matching over 8 bases. In germline, CDR1 is LNHDA, CDR2 SQIVND (reference sequence). The J segment lost 5 bases and the V segment lost 7 bases, leaving 10 bases of the junction unmatched. This CDR3 region has 15 residues.